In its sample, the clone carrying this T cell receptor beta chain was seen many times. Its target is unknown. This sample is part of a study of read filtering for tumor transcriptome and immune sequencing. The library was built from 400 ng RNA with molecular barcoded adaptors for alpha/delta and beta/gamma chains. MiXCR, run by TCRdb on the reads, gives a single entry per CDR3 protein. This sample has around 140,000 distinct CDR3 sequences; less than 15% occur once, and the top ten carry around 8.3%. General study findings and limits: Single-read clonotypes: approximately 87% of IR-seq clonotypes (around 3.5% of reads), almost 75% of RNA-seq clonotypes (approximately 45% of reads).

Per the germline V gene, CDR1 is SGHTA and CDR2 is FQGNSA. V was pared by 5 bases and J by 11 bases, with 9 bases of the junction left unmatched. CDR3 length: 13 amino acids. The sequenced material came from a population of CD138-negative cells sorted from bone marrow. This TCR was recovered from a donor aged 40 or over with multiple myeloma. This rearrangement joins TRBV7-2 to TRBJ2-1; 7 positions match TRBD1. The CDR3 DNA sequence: TGTGCCAGCAGCCCGAGGGGGCGGACCCAGCAGTTCTTC. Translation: CASSPRGRTQQFF.